One and the same sample provided the 4 T cell receptor beta chains below, sequenced in a study of blood T cell repertoires in COVID-19. Some clones are missing from TCRdb's copy, which holds only in-frame ones; the method was immunoSEQ multiplex PCR. The top ten clones hold around 2% of a sample with hundreds of thousands of clones, over 80% of them seen once. Specimen: PBMCs or T cells enriched from blood (not recorded which). These receptors were collected from a woman younger than 35 who had recovered from COVID-19.

The chain has TRBV5-8 and TRBJ2-3; tentatively, D is TRBD2 (5 bases). Germline lookup yields CDR1 SGHTS and CDR2 YDEGEE. Trimming left V 0 bases short and J 3 bases short, with 11 bases between. The CDR3 is 15 residues long. This CDR3 reads CASSLGVRRTDTQYF. CDR3 DNA: TGTGCCAGCAGCTTGGGGGTCAGGAGGACAGATACGCAGTATTTT.

This clone has just one count. This chain joins TRBV4-3 and TRBJ1-1; weak D call: TRBD1 (6 bases). CDR3 size: 13 residues. The V and J ends lost 6 bases and 8 bases respectively, with 16 bases between them. Germline loops: CDR1 LGHNA, CDR2 YSLEER. The CDR3 DNA reads as TGCGCCAGCAGTCTTACTATAGGGGGAGAAGCTTTCTTT. Its protein product is CASSLTIGGEAFF.

V is TRBV5-1 and J is TRBJ1-1; D uncertain. This CDR3 is 17 amino acids long. Germline assignment: CDR1 SGHRS and CDR2 YFSETQ. Trimming took 0 bases from V and 1 from J, leaving 16 bases between them. The CDR3 loop reads CASSLAVWERGNTEAFF. DNA for the CDR3: TGCGCCAGCAGCTTGGCGGTATGGGAGCGGGGGAACACTGAAGCTTTCTTT. The whole variable domain, filled in from reference TRBV5-1 and TRBJ1-1, reads KAGVTQTPRYLIKTRGQQVTLSCSPISGHRSVSWYQQTPGQGLQFLFEYFSETQRNKGNFPGRFSGRQFSNSRSEMNVSTLELGDSALYLCASSLAVWERGNTEAFFGQGTRLTVV.

The rearrangement links TRBV29-1 to TRBJ1-2; 9 nucleotides line up with TRBD1. This CDR3 is 14 amino acids long. Germline CDR1 and CDR2: SQVTM and ANQGSEA. After removal of 5 bases from V and 8 bases from J, the junction contained 12 bases not matched to a gene. CDR3 protein: CSVTGTGTLGGYTF. The DNA of the CDR3 is TGCAGCGTTACCGGGACAGGGACTCTGGGGGGCTACACCTTC.